This T cell receptor (beta chain) was sequenced during a study of blood T cells in healthy people across ages (dated by TCRdb to the mid-2010s). General notes on the study: In model experiments, template switching captured about one uniquely barcoded TCR beta cDNA molecule for every two T cells. The donors were split into four age groups: young (average about 15 years), middle-aged (about 40), aged (over 55) and long-lived (roughly 77). To avoid experimental bias, donors of different ages were distributed randomly across sequencing lanes. For two donors (one aged 18 to 30 and one aged 80 or older), the study analyzed two additional independent replicas of 1 million unique cDNA reads from the same blood draw. To track age-related changes in TCR beta repertoire diversity, the study relied on deep sequencing normalized with unique cDNA molecular identifiers. Overall results and qualifications from the work: Because profiling used bulk unsorted PBMCs, naive and antigen-experienced compartments could not be compared conclusively. As age increased, observed TCR beta diversity per million T cells dropped in a roughly linear way, and a significant reduction was already evident by age 40. Estimates of total diversity from one million sequenced T cells were regarded as lower bounds and underestimates. Because donor CMV infection status was unknown, age-related changes in expanded clonotypes were potentially confounded. Compared with the aged group, the long-lived group had more naive CD4+ T cells, fewer expanded clones and increased TCR diversity, suggesting age selection. A strong correlation was found between observed TCR beta diversity and the percentage of naive T cells measured by flow cytometry.

The 35 to 40 donors, aged about 6 to 95 years, were systemically healthy Caucasian individuals from Russia. Approximately 11 milliliters of peripheral blood were drawn from each donor into EDTA-treated Vacutainer tubes. Ficoll-Paque density-gradient centrifugation was used to isolate PBMCs, with at least 6.5 million per sample. Total RNA was extracted from PBMCs with Trizol reagent, with at least 5 micrograms obtained per sample. Naive CD45RAhigh/CD27high T cell percentages were measured by flow cytometry on a PBMC aliquot from every donor. The protocol used for the library was 5' RACE. For sequencing, an Illumina HiSeq 2500 was employed. A second PCR of roughly 6 to 12 cycles was performed with a sample-barcoded 5' primer and a J-beta primer mix. A unique molecular identifier was introduced onto each TCR beta cDNA molecule by a template-switch 5' adaptor carrying 12 random nucleotides. Each sample yielded at least 2.5 million CDR3-containing paired-end reads. First-strand cDNA synthesis was performed from all RNA using the Mint cDNA synthesis kit, with priming by a TRBC-specific oligonucleotide. After uracil-DNA glycosylase treatment, a first 18-cycle PCR used universal primers M1SS and BC2_uni_R on all cDNA. The paper's data handling went like this. For normalization, 1 million high-quality reads were randomly selected from each sample, with every read carrying a distinct molecular identifier. Instead of being binned into consensus sequences, reads with shared molecular identifiers were discarded. CDR3 identification, clonotype clustering and error correction used MiTCR with a Q25 quality threshold and the strictest error-elimination algorithm. A nonparametric unseen species model using Euler transformation provided a lower-bound estimate of total TCR beta diversity. Starting from the raw public reads, TCRdb applied fastp trimming at Q25, assembled clones with MiXCR and retained in-frame beta chains. A single entry per CDR3 protein holds the most common genes and DNA from its merged rows. TCRdb, not the original authors, processed these V and J calls. In this sample the table shows hundreds of thousands of distinct CDR3 sequences, approximately 50% of which occur a single time. Around a third of the sample is held by the ten biggest clonotypes.

About this clonotype: Its recognized antigen is unknown. Mismatch with germline at one junction end may stem from a read error.

Its CDR3 holds 19 amino acids, cysteine through phenylalanine. Only the CDR3 DNA is retained, 57 bases long and in frame from the first base. CDR1 and CDR2, looked up from the germline V gene, are SNHLY and FYNNEI. The source of this sequence is a woman aged 55-70 years in good health. Recombination connected TRBV2 to TRBJ2-3, and the D gene may be TRBD1, 6 bases matching. What was sequenced was blood. The CDR3 has the sequence CASSAPQGSPTIGTDTQYF. Read as DNA, the sequence is TGTGCCAGCAGCGCTCCACAGGGTTCTCCTACCATCGGCACGGATACGCAGTATTTT.